Following are 24 T cell receptor beta chains from one sample sequenced in a study of OX40 agonist ivuxolimab in advanced cancers. The table came from immunoSEQ multiplex PCR; TCRdb's copy has only in-frame clones and leaves some out. In the table there are tens of thousands of clones, roughly 94% of which are singletons. The specimen was CD4+ or CD8+ T cells sorted from blood, collected in a trial of the OX40 agonist ivuxolimab. The receptors stem from an adult with an advanced solid tumor such as melanoma, head and neck, liver or kidney cancer.

The chain carries TRBV28 and TRBJ1-1; tentative D call: TRBD1 (6 bases). The CDR3 consists of 16 residues. Germline V gene data show CDR1 as MDHEN and CDR2 as SYDVKM. Trimming shortened V by 4 bases and J by 0 bases, and 15 bases separated the two germline ends. The CDR3 reads CASSSLGQGLNTEAFF. DNA for the CDR3: TGTGCCAGCAGTTCCCTGGGGCAGGGGCTGAACACTGAAGCTTTCTTT. Based on the CDR3 plus reference TRBV28 and TRBJ1-1, the full variable domain is DVKVTQSSRYLVKRTGEKVFLECVQDMDHENMFWYRQDPGLGLRLIYFSYDVKMKEKGDIPEGYSVSREKKERFSLILESASTNQTSMYLCASSSLGQGLNTEAFFGQGTRLTVV.

Remarks on this clone: Other nucleotide sequences from this sample produce the same CDR3. In DNA, the CDR3 is TGTGCCAGCAGCGTAGGCGGAAGCTCCTACGAGCAGTACTTC. It specifies CASSVGGSSYEQYF. The chain uses TRBV9 and TRBJ2-7; D uncertain. Germline assignment: CDR1 SGDLS and CDR2 YYNGEE. V gave up 0 bases and J gave up 0 bases, with 7 bases separating them. The CDR3 sequence is 14 residues long. The entire variable domain, with the rest obtained from reference TRBV9 and TRBJ2-7, is as follows: DSGVTQTPKHLITATGQRVTLRCSPRSGDLSVYWYQQSLDQGLQFLIQYYNGEERAKGNILERFSAQQFPDLHSELNLSSLELGDSALYFCASSVGGSSYEQYFGPGTRLTVT.

With respect to this clone: An end of the junction does not agree with germline; a read error may underlie this. V gene TRBV5-8 combines with J gene TRBJ1-1; D is ambiguous. The CDR3 length is 12 residues. Germline-derived CDR1 and CDR2 are SGHTS and YDEGEE. The CDR3 here is CASGWRNAEAFF. The CDR3 DNA follows: TGTGCCAGCGGCTGGCGGAACGCTGAAGCTTTCTTT.

This chain uses TRBV9 with TRBJ2-2, with D perhaps TRBD2 (5 bases). The V gene's germline CDR1 is SGDLS and CDR2 YYNGEE. The CDR3 loop spans 15 amino acids. V was clipped by 3 bases and J by 0 bases, with 9 bases between them. The CDR3 here is CASSEGSANTGELFF. The DNA for the CDR3 is TGTGCCAGCAGCGAGGGTAGCGCGAACACCGGGGAGCTGTTTTTT.

J is TRBJ2-2 and V is TRBV7-9; tentative D call: TRBD2 (6 bases). Per the germline V gene, CDR1 is SEHNR and CDR2 is FQNEAQ (reference sequence). The CDR3 totals 15 residues. The ends were cut back, 4 bases at V and 5 bases at J, with 14 bases in the middle. The CDR3 loop is CASSWGEFRTGELFF. DNA of the CDR3: TGTGCCAGCAGCTGGGGGGAATTCCGGACCGGGGAGCTGTTTTTT. The full variable domain, in which reference TRBV7-9 and TRBJ2-2 provide the parts outside the CDR3, is DTGVSQNPRHKITKRGQNVTFRCDPISEHNRLYWYRQTLGQGPEFLTYFQNEAQLEKSRLLSDRFSAERPKGSFSTLEIQRTEQGDSAMYLCASSWGEFRTGELFFGEGSRLTVL.

J is TRBJ1-1 and V is TRBV9, with D possibly TRBD1 on 5 matching bases. CDR1 and CDR2 (germline): SGDLS, YYNGEE. This CDR3 has 14 residues. V was clipped by 0 bases and J by 4 bases, with 10 bases between them. This CDR3 is CASSVAIGATEAFF. CDR3 bases: TGTGCCAGCAGCGTAGCGATAGGGGCCACTGAAGCTTTCTTT.

This clone was recorded once. This rearrangement joins TRBV29-1 to TRBJ2-3; no clear D gene. The CDR3 covers 12 residues. V was trimmed by 4 bases and J by 6 bases, leaving 11 bases between them. Per germline, CDR1 SQVTM and CDR2 ANQGSEA. The DNA for the CDR3 is TGCAGCGTTGCGGAAAGGGATGATACGCAGTATTTT. The encoded protein is CSVAERDDTQYF.

The chain joins TRBV13 to TRBJ2-7, with TRBD1 identical over 9 bases. V was pared by 3 bases and J by 6 bases, with 9 bases of the junction left unmatched. The CDR3 is made up of 15 amino acids. CDR1 and CDR2 from the germline V gene are PRHDT and FYEKMQ (reference sequence). The CDR3 spells CASSLQGQGLGEQYF. The DNA for the CDR3 is TGTGCCAGCAGCTTGCAAGGACAGGGGCTTGGCGAGCAGTACTTC.

The chain is built from TRBV28 and TRBJ1-3; 7 bases line up with TRBD1. Germline assignment: CDR1 MDHEN and CDR2 SYDVKM. V lost 5 bases to trimming and J lost 3 bases; unmatched junction nucleotides: 4. This CDR3 is 14 amino acids long. In DNA, the CDR3 is TGTGCCAGCAGTATACAGGGGCTTGGAAACACCATATATTTT. Its protein product is CASSIQGLGNTIYF.

The V and J genes are TRBV23-1 and TRBJ2-5; D gene unclear. TRBV23-1 is sorted into the ORF group, with uncertain function. V gave up 6 bases and J gave up 4 bases, with 21 bases separating them. This CDR3 has 16 amino acids. The DNA for the CDR3 is TGCGCCAGCAGACAAGGCAGGCCCCCCGAACCAGAGACCCAGTACTTC. Its protein is CASRQGRPPEPETQYF.

This CDR3 is CAWSAGQGVDEQFF. CDR3 sequence (DNA): TGTGCCTGGAGTGCGGGACAGGGAGTCGATGAGCAGTTCTTC. The V gene is TRBV30, the J gene TRBJ2-1, with 9 bases fitting TRBD1. Germline CDR1 GTSNPN, CDR2 SVGIG (reference sequence). Germline trimming cut 1 base from V and 8 bases from J; bases unmatched to any gene: 6. CDR3 length equals 14 residues.

The rearrangement links TRBV5-1 to TRBJ2-7; 11 nucleotides align to TRBD2. The germline V gene encodes CDR1 SGHRS and CDR2 YFSETQ. Trimming cost V 3 bases and J 1 base; bases outside gene matches: 3. The CDR3 runs 15 residues. The CDR3 reads CASSSGTSGSYEQYF. The CDR3 coding sequence is TGCGCCAGCAGCTCGGGGACTAGCGGTTCCTACGAGCAGTACTTC.

The chain joins TRBV19 to TRBJ2-1; maybe TRBD2 (7 bases). The germline CDR1 and CDR2 sequences are LNHDA and SQIVND (reference sequence). CDR3 size: 13 residues. V dropped 3 bases and J dropped 9 bases, with 12 bases sitting between them. This CDR3 reads CASSMGGGVEQFF. CDR3 nucleotide sequence: TGTGCCAGTAGTATGGGAGGGGGTGTTGAGCAGTTCTTC. Full variable domain (remainder filled in from reference TRBV19 and TRBJ2-1): DGGITQSPKYLFRKEGQNVTLSCEQNLNHDAMYWYRQDPGQGLRLIYYSQIVNDFQKGDIAEGYSVSREKKESFPLTVTSAQKNPTAFYLCASSMGGGVEQFFGPGTRLTVL.

This sequence joins TRBV11-2 and TRBJ2-3; 9 bases align to TRBD2. The CDR3 sequence is 17 residues long. V was pared by 0 bases and J by 1 base, with 5 bases of the junction left unmatched. Germline CDR1 reads SGHAT; CDR2 reads FQNNGV. CDR3 nucleotides: TGTGCCAGCAGCTTAGAGGGACTAGCTTGGGGCACAGATACGCAGTATTTT. Protein sequence: CASSLEGLAWGTDTQYF.

There are a few counts of this clone. For the CDR3, the DNA is TGTGCCAGCAGCCCCATCCCGGGACAGCCTGTGGGCACCATATATTTT. It is translated as CASSPIPGQPVGTIYF. The rearrangement joins TRBV11-2 to TRBJ1-3, with TRBD1 matching over 7 bases. V lost 5 bases to trimming and J lost 9 bases; unmatched junction nucleotides: 16. Germline values: CDR1 SGHAT, CDR2 FQNNGV. There are 16 residues in the CDR3.

The gene calls are TRBV28 and TRBJ1-4, with TRBD1 matching over 8 bases. Germline V lookup: CDR1 MDHEN, CDR2 SYDVKM. The CDR3 covers 17 residues. The junction had 6 bases not matched to a gene; V was cut back by 3 bases and J by 0 bases. The DNA for the CDR3 is TGTGCCAGCAGTTTGGGCAGGGGGCGAGCAACTAATGAAAAACTGTTTTTT. This encodes CASSLGRGRATNEKLFF.

The V call is TRBV27, the J call TRBJ2-7; possibly TRBD1 for D (5 bases). Trimming cost V 3 bases and J 5 bases, with 17 bases left between them. The CDR3 contains 15 residues. Germline loops: CDR1 MNHEY, CDR2 SMNVEV (reference sequence). The CDR3 sequence: CASSLGQGHTNEQYF. As DNA, the CDR3 is TGTGCCAGCAGTTTGGGGCAGGGCCATACCAACGAGCAGTACTTC.

The V call is TRBV29-1, the J call TRBJ2-1, with 7 bases fitting TRBD1. The CDR3 sequence is 15 residues long. J was trimmed by 2 bases and V by 5 bases; bases with no gene match: 9. Germline V gene sequence: CDR1 SQVTM, CDR2 ANQGSEA. The CDR3 protein is CSVTDREGPYNEQFF. As DNA, the CDR3 is TGCAGCGTTACCGACAGGGAAGGGCCCTACAATGAGCAGTTCTTC.

The chain links TRBV11-2 to TRBJ2-3; D is undetermined. V dropped 5 bases and J dropped 5 bases, with 14 bases sitting between them. The V gene's germline CDR1 is SGHAT and CDR2 FQNNGV. CDR3 size: 14 residues. The chain's CDR3 is CASSLISSGDTQYF. CDR3 sequence (DNA): TGTGCCAGCAGCCTCATATCTTCGGGAGATACGCAGTATTTT.

The chain is built from TRBV15 and TRBJ2-3; no clear D gene. CDR1 is LNHNV, CDR2 YYDKDF, per germline (reference sequence). The CDR3 has 13 amino acids. Trimming stripped 11 bases from V and 3 bases from J, with 15 bases between. CDR3 loop: CASLDGRTDTQYF. CDR3 coding DNA: TGTGCCTCCCTTGACGGTAGGACAGATACGCAGTATTTT.

The V and J genes are TRBV4-3 and TRBJ2-3, with unresolved D. The CDR3 runs 14 residues. Germline V lookup: CDR1 LGHNA, CDR2 YSLEER. V was trimmed by 4 bases and J by 6 bases, leaving 14 bases between them. The CDR3 loop reads CASSPDQPGDTQYF. The CDR3 DNA is TGCGCCAGCAGCCCCGACCAGCCGGGCGATACGCAGTATTTT.

For the CDR3, the DNA is TGTGCCAGCAGTTCCTCGGGGGCCAGCTCCTACAATGAGCAGTTCTTC. Its protein is CASSSSGASSYNEQFF. The rearrangement links TRBV27 to TRBJ2-1; either TRBD1 or TRBD2 may supply D (6 bases each). The V and J ends lost 4 bases and 0 bases respectively, with 13 bases between them. CDR1 and CDR2 from the germline V gene are MNHEY and SMNVEV (reference sequence). The CDR3 has 16 amino acids.

The gene calls are TRBV30 and TRBJ2-7; 7 nucleotides agree with TRBD1. The V and J ends lost 3 bases and 4 bases, in that order; junction bases with no gene match: 12. The CDR3 extends over 15 amino acids. Per the germline V gene, CDR1 is GTSNPN and CDR2 is SVGIG (reference sequence). The CDR3 bases are TGTGCCTGGAGGGGGGCTCGACAGGGAATTTACGAGCAGTACTTC. Its protein product is CAWRGARQGIYEQYF.

This chain connects TRBV28 to TRBJ2-7, with 7 bases matching TRBD1. The CDR3 spans 12 residues. Germline CDR1 MDHEN, CDR2 SYDVKM. V shed 5 bases, J shed 6 bases, and the junction held 4 bases outside the gene matches. CDR3 sequence reads: CASSGTGVEQYF. CDR3 DNA: TGTGCCAGCAGTGGAACAGGGGTCGAGCAGTACTTC.